The T cell receptor beta chain described here comes from a study of T cell responses to AZD1222 COVID-19 vaccine. In the study overall: Some second doses came at about 4 weeks and others at about 12 weeks; these were pooled.

General study findings and limits: Reports indicate that nearly half of spike-specific TCRs are directed at unmutated variant regions.

Germline V gives CDR1 SGHNT, CDR2 YYREEE (reference sequence). V lost 4 bases and J 5 bases, leaving 6 bases between the germline ends. This CDR3 comprises 11 residues. Only in-frame clones appear in the TCRdb table, and some are missing; sequencing was by immunoSEQ multiplex PCR. This sample has 150,000 or so clones, with around 93% found just once. As concerns this clone: Its cognate antigen is unknown.

The specimen was peripheral blood, collected on day 0 of AZD1222 vaccination. The TCR comes from an adult in good health. The genes are TRBV5-4 and TRBJ1-1, with D hard to call. The CDR3 loop reads CASSQNTEAFF. CDR3 sequence (DNA): TGTGCCAGCAGCCAGAATACTGAAGCTTTCTTT.